This T cell receptor (beta chain) was found in a study of blood T cell repertoires in COVID-19. About the study: The cDNA or gDNA used as material had been derived from T cells, B-cell-depleted T cells, or PBMCs.

The method was immunoSEQ multiplex PCR; TCRdb's version includes in-frame clones alone and lacks a portion of them. The repertoire has 260,000 or so clones, 88% of them found once; the top ten carry about 9.8%. V lost 8 bases, J lost 3 bases, and 11 bases lay in between. The CDR3 has 13 amino acids. The germline V gene has CDR1 LNHNV and CDR2 YYDKDF (reference sequence). Material: peripheral blood. The rearrangement uses TRBV15 and TRBJ1-5, with no clear D. This clonotype was obtained from a man between 18 and 29 years old with active or convalescent COVID-19. The CDR3 protein is CATPEGSNQPQHF. The CDR3 nucleotides are TGTGCCACCCCGGAGGGATCCAATCAGCCCCAGCATTTT.